Sequencing of this TCR beta chain was carried out in a study of monozygotic twins with inflammatory bowel disease. General study results and limits: It was in IBD patients that TCRbeta diversity (inverse Simpson) was lower than in healthy co-twins. The existence of one strong signal or clonotype linked to IBD lacked support.

TCRdb reworked the 5' RACE reads into one entry per CDR3 protein, no DNA. The sample table includes about 420,000 distinct CDR3 sequences. About this clonotype itself: The antigen remains unidentified.

CDR1 and CDR2 (germline): SGHAT, FQNNGV. The CDR3 loop spans 15 amino acids. V is TRBV11-2 and J is TRBJ1-1. Sequencing was carried out using blood. The source of this sequence is a human donor with ulcerative colitis or Crohn's disease, or a healthy co-twin of an affected twin (not recorded which). The CDR3 loop is CASSALVTADTEAFF.